These 31 T cell receptor beta chains originate from one sample sequenced in a study of T cell responses to AZD1222 COVID-19 vaccine. Some clones are missing from TCRdb's copy, which holds only in-frame ones; the method was immunoSEQ multiplex PCR. The sample holds 100,000 to 110,000 clones, about nine tenths seen once. The sequenced sample was peripheral blood, obtained on day 0 of AZD1222 vaccination. These receptors originate from an adult in good health.

The rearrangement joins TRBV27 to TRBJ2-7, with D possibly matching TRBD1 (6 bases). Trimming cost V 6 bases and J 1 base, with 25 bases left between them. CDR1 MNHEY and CDR2 SMNVEV come from the germline V gene (reference sequence). The CDR3 is 18 residues long. The CDR3 reads CASSQTAGSGTLSYEQYF. The CDR3 region has the DNA TGTGCCAGCAGCCAAACCGCAGGTTCTGGGACACTTTCCTACGAGCAGTACTTC.

The chain joins TRBV19 to TRBJ2-6; D unclear. The CDR3 extends over 18 amino acids. V was trimmed by 7 bases and J by 0 bases, leaving 19 bases between them. The germline gives CDR1 LNHDA, CDR2 SQIVND (reference sequence). The CDR3 coding sequence is TGTGCCAGTAAGGGTGCGGTCATCTTCGGCTCTGGGGCCAACGTCCTGACTTTC. It is translated as CASKGAVIFGSGANVLTF.

This clone came up a few times. The chain is built from TRBV18 and TRBJ1-2, with D possibly being TRBD1 (6 bases). Trimming pared 2 bases from V and 8 bases from J, leaving 18 bases between. In germline, CDR1 is KGHSH, CDR2 LQKENI. This CDR3 region has 15 residues. The CDR3 region has the DNA TGTGCCAGCTCACCAATCCTCCCAGGGGATGGCGGCTACACCTTC. Its translation is CASSPILPGDGGYTF.

This clone came up once. Its ends do not fully match the called genes, so a read error is possible. The sample carries other DNA sequences with the same CDR3. The genes are TRBV28 and TRBJ1-1; 7 bases fit TRBD1. Germline V gene lookup returns CDR1 MDHEN and CDR2 SYDVKM. The CDR3 has 13 amino acids. In DNA, the CDR3 is TGTGCCAGTAGTTACCAGGGGGGCTGGTTGGCTTTCTTT. Protein sequence: CASSYQGGWLAFF. The whole variable domain, filled in from reference TRBV28 and TRBJ1-1, reads DVKVTQSSRYLVKRTGEKVFLECVQDMDHENMFWYRQDPGLGLRLIYFSYDVKMKEKGDIPEGYSVSREKKERFSLILESASTNQTSMYLCASSYQGGWLAFFGQGTRLTVV.

V and J are TRBV28 and TRBJ1-2; TRBD1 matches 10 bases. This CDR3 spans 15 amino acids. Looked up from germline, CDR1 is MDHEN and CDR2 is SYDVKM. Trimming took 5 bases from V and 4 from J; bases not matched to a gene: 7. CDR3 bases: TGTGCCAGCAGTCCCCGGGACAGGGGCCCCTATGGCTACACCTTC. This encodes CASSPRDRGPYGYTF.

In its sample, this clone was seen once. This chain links TRBV27 with TRBJ2-7, with 8 nucleotides matching TRBD2. CDR3 length: 14 amino acids. CDR1 MNHEY and CDR2 SMNVEV come from the germline V gene (reference sequence). Unmatched junction bases numbered 8, after V lost 6 bases and J lost 4 bases. The CDR3 nucleotides are TGTGCCAGCAGCCAAAGTGCGGGAGGTTACGAGCAGTACTTC. Residues: CASSQSAGGYEQYF.

This chain connects TRBV15 to TRBJ1-5; no clear D. V was clipped by 7 bases and J by 0 bases, with 7 bases between them. Germline V gives CDR1 LNHNV, CDR2 YYDKDF (reference sequence). This CDR3 region has 13 residues. CDR3 loop: CATKDHSNQPQHF. For the CDR3, the DNA is TGTGCCACCAAGGACCATAGCAATCAGCCCCAGCATTTT.

V is TRBV7-2 and J is TRBJ2-5; D gene ambiguous. This CDR3 has 16 residues. The germline V and J ends were trimmed by 4 bases and 4 bases, with 19 bases remaining between them. Per the germline V gene, CDR1 is SGHTA and CDR2 is FQGNSA. The CDR3 DNA reads as TGTGCCAGCAGCTCCCTCCTCCGGAGAGAGAGAGAGACCCAGTACTTC. It yields the protein CASSSLLRRERETQYF. The entire variable domain, with the rest obtained from reference TRBV7-2 and TRBJ2-5, is as follows: GAGVSQSPSNKVTEKGKDVELRCDPISGHTALYWYRQSLGQGLEFLIYFQGNSAPDKSGLPSDRFSAERTGGSVSTLTIQRTQQEDSAVYLCASSSLLRRERETQYFGPGTRLLVL.

The chain employs TRBV3-1 (or the pseudogene TRBV3-2) and TRBJ1-1; D ambiguous. Trimming pared 1 base from V and 11 bases from J, leaving 20 bases between. The CDR3 totals 15 residues. The germline gives CDR1 LGHDT, CDR2 YNNKEL (reference sequence). The CDR3 DNA sequence: TGTGCCAGCAGCCAAGCCGAACGCGGTAAGAGATATGCTTTCTTT. It translates to CASSQAERGKRYAFF.

The chain couples TRBV11-2 to TRBJ2-2; 12 bases agree with TRBD2. The CDR3 has 16 amino acids. Germline-derived CDR1 and CDR2 are SGHAT and FQNNGV. After removal of 5 bases from V and 5 bases from J, the junction contained 6 bases not matched to a gene. The chain's CDR3 is CASSVSSGRATGELFF. The CDR3 DNA follows: TGTGCCAGCAGCGTCTCTAGCGGGAGGGCGACCGGGGAGCTGTTTTTT.

The chain couples TRBV6-4 to TRBJ2-1; TRBD2 matches 7 bases. This CDR3 region has 16 residues. The V segment lost 6 bases and the J segment 3 bases; nucleotides outside the gene matches: 11. Germline assignment: CDR1 MRHNA and CDR2 SNTAGT. This chain's CDR3 is CASSPTGGSDYNEQFF. In nucleotides, the CDR3 is TGTGCCAGCAGCCCCACGGGGGGTTCGGACTACAATGAGCAGTTCTTC.

This chain joins TRBV10-3 and TRBJ2-3; 8 nucleotides agree with TRBD1. J lost 7 bases, V lost 4 bases, and 7 bases had no gene match. This CDR3 has 14 amino acids. In germline, CDR1 is ENHRY, CDR2 SYGVKD. The CDR3 DNA sequence: TGTGCCATCAGTGCTGAGACAGGGGTCAATACGCAGTATTTT. Translated: CAISAETGVNTQYF.

The chain carries TRBV2 and TRBJ2-7; no definite D call. CDR1 is SNHLY, CDR2 FYNNEI, per germline. This CDR3 comprises 13 residues. Trimming removed 3 bases from V and 0 bases from J, with 6 bases in between. DNA for the CDR3: TGTGCCAGCAGTGAGCTTCGCTCCTACGAGCAGTACTTC. Translation gives CASSELRSYEQYF. Full variable domain (remainder filled in from reference TRBV2 and TRBJ2-7): EPEVTQTPSHQVTQMGQEVILRCVPISNHLYFYWYRQILGQKVEFLVSFYNNEISEKSEIFDDQFSVERPDGSNFTLKIRSTKLEDSAMYFCASSELRSYEQYFGPGTRLTVT.

J is TRBJ2-2 and V is TRBV21-1; no check of the table's D call, TRBD2, against the DNA was made. TRBV21-1 is described as a pseudogene. This CDR3 is built from 17 residues. The CDR3 reads CASSKMERGTNTGELFF. In DNA form, the CDR3 reads TGTGCCAGCAGCAAAATGGAGCGGGGGACGAACACCGGGGAGCTGTTTTTT.

This chain links TRBV6-6 with TRBJ1-1; no firm D call. CDR1 and CDR2 (germline): MNHNY, SVGAGI (reference sequence). The CDR3 is 13 amino acids. V was shortened by 8 bases and J by 4 bases, with 14 bases between the two germline ends. In DNA, the CDR3 is TGTGCCAGCTTGAGAGGGATGGGCACTGAAGCTTTCTTT. Protein sequence: CASLRGMGTEAFF.

V gene TRBV4-1 combines with J gene TRBJ2-1, with TRBD2 matching over 8 bases. V lost 4 bases, J lost 10 bases, and 9 bases stayed unmatched. In germline, CDR1 is MGHRA, CDR2 YSYEKL. The CDR3 spans 14 residues. CDR3 sequence: CASSLRTSRVEQFF. The CDR3 bases are TGCGCCAGCAGCCTACGGACTAGCCGGGTGGAGCAGTTCTTC.

This clone has only one observation. CDR3 sequence: CASSLENYGYTF. The CDR3 bases are TGCGCCAGCAGCTTAGAAAACTATGGCTACACCTTC. The genes are TRBV5-1 and TRBJ1-2, with no clear D. The V and J ends lost 2 bases and 2 bases respectively, with 4 bases between them. CDR3 length equals 12 residues. Germline V gene lookup returns CDR1 SGHRS and CDR2 YFSETQ.

The genes are TRBV9 and TRBJ2-5, with TRBD2 identical over 7 bases. V gave up 3 bases and J gave up 1 base; unmatched junction bases: 3. The CDR3 sequence is 14 residues long. Looked up from germline, CDR1 is SGDLS and CDR2 is YYNGEE. CDR3 nucleotides: TGTGCCAGCAGCGCCGCTAGCGGCCAAGAGACCCAGTACTTC. Translation: CASSAASGQETQYF. The full variable domain, with the rest looked up from reference TRBV9 and TRBJ2-5, is DSGVTQTPKHLITATGQRVTLRCSPRSGDLSVYWYQQSLDQGLQFLIQYYNGEERAKGNILERFSAQQFPDLHSELNLSSLELGDSALYFCASSAASGQETQYFGPGTRLLVL.

The chain couples TRBV5-6 to TRBJ2-7, with 9 bases that match TRBD1. V shed 0 bases, J shed 2 bases, and the junction held 9 bases outside the gene matches. The CDR3 is 17 amino acids. Looked up from germline, CDR1 is SGHDT and CDR2 is YYEEEE. DNA for the CDR3: TGTGCCAGCAGCTTGGGGGATTGGGGACAGGGACCCTACGAGCAGTACTTC. The encoded protein is CASSLGDWGQGPYEQYF. Using reference TRBV5-6 and TRBJ2-7 for the parts outside the CDR3, the full variable domain is DAGVTQSPTHLIKTRGQQVTLRCSPKSGHDTVSWYQQALGQGPQFIFQYYEEEERQRGNFPDRFSGHQFPNYSSELNVNALLLGDSALYLCASSLGDWGQGPYEQYFGPGTRLTVT.

The J gene is TRBJ2-1, the V gene TRBV5-1; TRBD1 matches 7 bases. CDR1 and CDR2 from the germline V gene are SGHRS and YFSETQ. The CDR3 is made up of 15 amino acids. The V gene end was trimmed by 1 base and the J gene end by 0 bases; junction bases not matched to a gene: 1. CDR3 loop: CASSLPGGSYNEQFF. The CDR3 DNA sequence: TGCGCCAGCAGCTTGCCAGGGGGCTCCTACAATGAGCAGTTCTTC.

The gene calls are TRBV29-1 and TRBJ2-2; D unresolved. Trimming shortened V by 4 bases and J by 6 bases, and 15 bases separated the two germline ends. CDR3 length equals 14 residues. CDR1 is SQVTM, CDR2 ANQGSEA, per germline. CDR3 in DNA: TGCAGCGTTGCACGCTCGGCATCTTCCGGGGAGCTGTTTTTT. This gives the protein CSVARSASSGELFF.

V gene TRBV7-8 combines with J gene TRBJ2-2, with D hard to call. The CDR3 sequence is 15 residues long. Between the trimmed V and J ends, which lost 4 bases and 6 bases, there was a span of 15 bases. Germline CDR1 is SGHVS and CDR2 is FQNEAQ. The CDR3 protein is CASSSPARQAGELFF. The CDR3 nucleotides read TGTGCCAGCAGCTCCCCGGCCCGACAAGCCGGGGAGCTGTTTTTT. The variable domain in full, completed from reference TRBV7-8 and TRBJ2-2, reads GAGVSQSPRYKVAKRGQDVALRCDPISGHVSLFWYQQALGQGPEFLTYFQNEAQLDKSGLPSDRFFAERPEGSVSTLKIQRTQQEDSAVYLCASSSPARQAGELFFGEGSRLTVL.

The chain links TRBV2 to TRBJ2-2; D is unresolved. The CDR3 loop spans 13 amino acids. Germline V gene data show CDR1 as SNHLY and CDR2 as FYNNEI. The ends were cut back, 5 bases at V and 5 bases at J, with 9 bases in the middle. The CDR3 here is CASSQVGTGELFF. In DNA form, the CDR3 reads TGTGCCAGCAGTCAGGTGGGGACCGGGGAGCTGTTTTTT. The full variable domain, rest sourced from reference TRBV2 and TRBJ2-2, is EPEVTQTPSHQVTQMGQEVILRCVPISNHLYFYWYRQILGQKVEFLVSFYNNEISEKSEIFDDQFSVERPDGSNFTLKIRSTKLEDSAMYFCASSQVGTGELFFGEGSRLTVL.

V usage is TRBV7-2 and J usage is TRBJ2-5, with D tentatively TRBD1 (7 bases). CDR1 and CDR2 from the germline V gene are SGHTA and FQGNSA. The germline V and J ends were trimmed by 5 bases and 5 bases, with 21 bases remaining between them. This CDR3 comprises 16 residues. This CDR3 is CASSTYGPGGGETQYF. In DNA form, the CDR3 reads TGTGCCAGCAGCACCTACGGGCCAGGGGGAGGTGAGACCCAGTACTTC.

V gene TRBV6-5 combines with J gene TRBJ1-2; TRBD1 matches at 7 bases. Trimming cost V 5 bases and J 8 bases; bases outside gene matches: 8. The germline V gene encodes CDR1 MNHEY and CDR2 SVGAGI. This CDR3 is built from 13 residues. The CDR3 bases are TGTGCCAGCAGTATCGACAGGGATCAGGGCTACACCTTC. Translating gives CASSIDRDQGYTF.

This clone was counted a few times. CDR3 DNA sequence: TGTGCCAGCAGTTCAAGACTAGCGGGGGTTCGGAATGAGCAGTTCTTC. Its translation is CASSSRLAGVRNEQFF. The chain carries TRBV2 and TRBJ2-1; TRBD2 matches at 12 bases. With 5 bases clipped from V and 7 bases from J, the junction kept 9 bases outside the gene matches. The CDR3 loop spans 16 amino acids. The V gene's germline CDR1 is SNHLY and CDR2 FYNNEI.

The chain combines TRBV11-2 with TRBJ1-1, with no clear D. Per germline, CDR1 SGHAT and CDR2 FQNNGV. V was shortened by 5 bases and J by 1 base, with 8 bases between the two germline ends. This CDR3 comprises 13 residues. This CDR3 is CASSVTPNTEAFF. CDR3 sequence (DNA): TGTGCCAGCAGCGTGACGCCGAACACTGAAGCTTTCTTT.

This clone was seen a single time. The chain uses TRBV4-1 and TRBJ1-5; D uncertain. The CDR3 covers 16 residues. CDR1 MGHRA and CDR2 YSYEKL come from the germline V gene. Trimming shortened V by 4 bases and J by 7 bases, and 20 bases separated the two germline ends. DNA of the CDR3: TGCGCCAGCAGCCTCCGACCAGACTTACGGGGACAGCCCCAGCATTTT. Its translation: CASSLRPDLRGQPQHF.

This clone has only one observation. The V and J genes are TRBV28 and TRBJ1-5; the D is unclear. Trimming removed 8 bases at V and 0 bases at J, with 8 bases between. CDR1 and CDR2 from the germline V gene are MDHEN and SYDVKM. The CDR3 loop spans 13 amino acids. CDR3 residues: CASEPFSNQPQHF. In DNA form, the CDR3 reads TGTGCCAGCGAACCATTTAGCAATCAGCCCCAGCATTTT.

The V call is TRBV7-9, the J call TRBJ2-3; 11 nucleotides line up with TRBD2. Losses at the gene ends were 0 bases for V and 7 bases for J; bases not matched to a gene: 9. The CDR3 has 17 residues. CDR1 is SEHNR, CDR2 FQNEAQ, per germline (reference sequence). The CDR3 spells CASSLASVAGGMNTQYF. The CDR3 region has the DNA TGTGCCAGCAGCTTAGCGTCGGTAGCGGGAGGGATGAATACGCAGTATTTT.

This clone was detected only a few times. The V call is TRBV4-1, the J call TRBJ2-7; TRBD2 matches 13 bases. CDR3 length: 20 residues. Germline loops: CDR1 MGHRA, CDR2 YSYEKL. With 1 base clipped from V and 1 base from J, the junction kept 13 bases outside the gene matches. This chain's CDR3 is CASSQVFGTSGNVDSYEQYF. For the CDR3, the DNA is TGCGCCAGCAGCCAAGTCTTTGGGACTAGCGGGAATGTGGATTCCTACGAGCAGTACTTC.